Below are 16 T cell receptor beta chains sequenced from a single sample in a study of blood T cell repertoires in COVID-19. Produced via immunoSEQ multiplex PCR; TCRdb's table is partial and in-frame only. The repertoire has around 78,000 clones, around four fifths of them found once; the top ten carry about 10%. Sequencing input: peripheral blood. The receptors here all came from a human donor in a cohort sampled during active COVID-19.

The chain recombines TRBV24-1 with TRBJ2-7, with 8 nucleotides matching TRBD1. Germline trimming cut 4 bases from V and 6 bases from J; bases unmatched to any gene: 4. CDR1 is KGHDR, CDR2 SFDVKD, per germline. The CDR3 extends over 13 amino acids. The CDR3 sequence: CATSEVTGVEQYF. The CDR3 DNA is TGTGCCACCAGTGAGGTGACAGGGGTCGAGCAGTACTTC.

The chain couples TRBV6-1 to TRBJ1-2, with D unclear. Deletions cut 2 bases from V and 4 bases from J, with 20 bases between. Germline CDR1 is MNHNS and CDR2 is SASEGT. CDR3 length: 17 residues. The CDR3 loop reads CASSELTWGAEPYGYTF. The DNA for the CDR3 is TGTGCCAGCAGTGAACTCACGTGGGGAGCTGAACCCTATGGCTACACCTTC.

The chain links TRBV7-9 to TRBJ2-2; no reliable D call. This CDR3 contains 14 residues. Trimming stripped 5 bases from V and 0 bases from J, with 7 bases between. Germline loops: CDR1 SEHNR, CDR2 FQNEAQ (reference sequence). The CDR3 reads CASSPLTNTGELFF. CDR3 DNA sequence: TGTGCCAGCAGCCCGTTAACGAACACCGGGGAGCTGTTTTTT. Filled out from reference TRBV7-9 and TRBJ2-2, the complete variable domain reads DTGVSQNPRHKITKRGQNVTFRCDPISEHNRLYWYRQTLGQGPEFLTYFQNEAQLEKSRLLSDRFSAERPKGSFSTLEIQRTEQGDSAMYLCASSPLTNTGELFFGEGSRLTVL.

Written as DNA, the CDR3 is TGCGCCAGCATCGCTGGGAGGGTCGGGCGAAATTACGAGCAGTACTTC. This codes for CASIAGRVGRNYEQYF. The chain uses TRBV10-1 and TRBJ2-7; 7 bases are a match to TRBD2. Trimming took 7 bases from V and 4 from J; bases not matched to a gene: 16. The CDR3 runs to 16 residues. The germline gives CDR1 WNHNN, CDR2 SYGVQD (reference sequence).

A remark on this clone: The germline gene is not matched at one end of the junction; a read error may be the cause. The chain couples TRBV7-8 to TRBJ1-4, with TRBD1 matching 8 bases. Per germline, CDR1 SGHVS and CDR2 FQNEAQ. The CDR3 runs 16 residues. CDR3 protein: CASSLGGQVLGEKLFF. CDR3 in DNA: TGTGCCAGCAGTTTAGGGGGACAGGTCCTCGGAGAAAAACTGTTTTTT.

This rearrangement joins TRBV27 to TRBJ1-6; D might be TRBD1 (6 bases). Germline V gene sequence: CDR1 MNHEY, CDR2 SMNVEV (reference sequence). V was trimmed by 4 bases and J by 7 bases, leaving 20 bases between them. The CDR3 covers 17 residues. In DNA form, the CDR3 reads TGTGCCAGCAGTTCACAGGTAGTCGGACAGTTAAATTCACCCCTCCACTTT. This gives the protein CASSSQVVGQLNSPLHF.

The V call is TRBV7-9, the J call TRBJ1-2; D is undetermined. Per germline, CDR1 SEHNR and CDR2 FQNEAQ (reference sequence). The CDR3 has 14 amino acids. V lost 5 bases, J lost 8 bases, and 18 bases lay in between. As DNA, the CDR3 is TGTGCCAGCAGCCCTCAGGCGCGGGGTCGCGGCTACACCTTC. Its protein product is CASSPQARGRGYTF.

CDR3 sequence (DNA): TGTGCCAGCAGTTACTTACGGACAGGGGGCCGGGAGACCCAGTACTTC. Its protein product is CASSYLRTGGRETQYF. The chain joins TRBV6-5 to TRBJ2-5, with 11 bases lining up with TRBD1. J gave up 5 bases and V 1 base, and 6 bases lay outside the gene matches. The CDR3 totals 16 residues. Germline V lookup: CDR1 MNHEY, CDR2 SVGAGI.

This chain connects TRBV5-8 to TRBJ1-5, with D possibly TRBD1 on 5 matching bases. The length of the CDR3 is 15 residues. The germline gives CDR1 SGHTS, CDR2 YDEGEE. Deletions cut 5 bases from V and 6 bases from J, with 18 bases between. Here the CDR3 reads CASRLSWGGGQPQHF. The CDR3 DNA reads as TGTGCCAGCAGGTTGTCATGGGGGGGAGGTCAGCCCCAGCATTTT.

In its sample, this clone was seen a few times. CDR3 coding DNA: TGTGCCAGCAGCCGGGGAGGGGGGCTGAATGGCTACACCTTC. Its protein product is CASSRGGGLNGYTF. The V and J genes are TRBV13 and TRBJ1-2, with D perhaps TRBD1 (6 bases). The CDR3 runs 14 residues. V was cut by 5 bases and J by 6 bases, with 16 bases left in between. The germline CDR1 and CDR2 sequences are PRHDT and FYEKMQ (reference sequence).

Written as DNA, the CDR3 is TGTGCCAGCTCACTCTCACGGACTAGCGGGGGCCCAGATACGCAGTATTTT. As protein: CASSLSRTSGGPDTQYF. This chain uses TRBV18 with TRBJ2-3; 13 nucleotides line up with TRBD2. The trim removed 4 bases at V and 4 bases at J, leaving 8 bases unmatched. There are 17 residues in the CDR3. Germline V gene sequence: CDR1 KGHSH, CDR2 LQKENI.

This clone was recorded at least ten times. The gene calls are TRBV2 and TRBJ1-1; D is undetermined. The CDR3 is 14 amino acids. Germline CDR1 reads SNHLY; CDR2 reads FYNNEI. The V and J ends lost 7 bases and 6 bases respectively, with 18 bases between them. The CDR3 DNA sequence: TGTGCCAGCACCAATAGAGAGGGAAAGGCTGAAGCTTTCTTT. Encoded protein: CASTNREGKAEAFF.

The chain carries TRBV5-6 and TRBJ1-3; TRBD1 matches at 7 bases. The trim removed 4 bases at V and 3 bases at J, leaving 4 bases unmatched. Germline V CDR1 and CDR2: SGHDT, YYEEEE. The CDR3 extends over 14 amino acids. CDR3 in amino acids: CASSIGTVGNTIYF. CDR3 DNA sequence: TGTGCCAGCAGCATAGGGACAGTTGGAAACACCATATATTTT.

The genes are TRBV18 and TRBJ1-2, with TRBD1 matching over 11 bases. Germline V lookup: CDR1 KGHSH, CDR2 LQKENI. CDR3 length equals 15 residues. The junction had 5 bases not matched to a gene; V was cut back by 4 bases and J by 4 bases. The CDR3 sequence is CASSRGQGGSYGYTF. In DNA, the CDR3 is TGTGCCAGCTCACGGGGACAGGGGGGATCCTATGGCTACACCTTC.

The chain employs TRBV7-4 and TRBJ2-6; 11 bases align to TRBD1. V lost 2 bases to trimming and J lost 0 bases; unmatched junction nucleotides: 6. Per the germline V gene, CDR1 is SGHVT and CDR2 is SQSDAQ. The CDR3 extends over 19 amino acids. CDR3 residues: CASSLNSGTGGSGANVLTF. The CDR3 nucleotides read TGTGCCAGCAGCTTAAATTCGGGGACAGGGGGCTCTGGGGCCAACGTCCTGACTTTC.

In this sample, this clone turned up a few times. CDR3 amino acids: CASSLAAGPSYEQYF. CDR3 bases: TGCGCCAGCAGCTTGGCGGCGGGTCCTTCCTACGAGCAGTACTTC. This sequence joins TRBV5-1 and TRBJ2-7; a possible D gene is TRBD2 (5 bases). The CDR3 is 15 amino acids. Germline V gene sequence: CDR1 SGHRS, CDR2 YFSETQ. V was pared by 0 bases and J by 1 base, with 11 bases between.